Below, 3 T cell receptor beta chains from the same sample are listed, as sequenced in a study of graft-versus-host responses after intestinal transplantation (dated by TCRdb to the early 2020s). No cognate antigen is known for these TCRs. Library generation was performed with the immunoSEQ multiplex PCR assay. The table comes from immuneACCESS by way of TCRdb, which keeps in-frame sequences with V and J called. Part of the clones is missing from these tables; in studies checked, under half for an unresolved V gene and the rest for unknown reasons. The sample contains some 90,000 clones, 80% to 95% of them found a single time. About 0.4% of the sample is held by the ten biggest clonotypes. Taken with the paper, the label for time point translates to: cells obtained before transplantation from donor or recipient. Here the sequenced sample was unstimulated CD8+ T cells sorted from spleen or lymph node cells, taken before transplant. These receptors came from a human donor who was the organ donor for an intestinal transplant.

The chain uses TRBV4-3 and TRBJ2-2; D perhaps matches TRBD2 (5 bases). V lost 0 bases and J lost 2, with 7 bases in between. This CDR3 region has 15 residues. Germline V gene sequence: CDR1 LGHNA, CDR2 YSLEER. As DNA, the CDR3 is TGCGCCAGCAGCCAAGACGGGGATAACACCGGGGAGCTGTTTTTT. Translation: CASSQDGDNTGELFF.

The rearrangement uses TRBV27 and TRBJ2-5; TRBD1 agrees at 8 bases. With the DNA end fitting TRBJ2-7 better, the J assignment may be wrong. Germline V lookup: CDR1 MNHEY, CDR2 SMNVEV (reference sequence). This CDR3 region has 14 residues. The CDR3 here is CASSIRGLTYEQYF. DNA for the CDR3: TGTGCCAGCAGTATCAGGGGGCTCACCTACGAGCAGTACTTC.

The chain employs TRBV19 and TRBJ1-5; 9 bases are a match to TRBD1. The CDR3 sequence is 16 residues long. The germline V gene has CDR1 LNHDA and CDR2 SQIVND (reference sequence). Unmatched junction bases numbered 10, after V lost 4 bases and J lost 6 bases. The CDR3 DNA follows: TGTGCCAGTAGTACCTACAGGGGGCTAGGAGGTCAGCCCCAGCATTTT. Protein: CASSTYRGLGGQPQHF.